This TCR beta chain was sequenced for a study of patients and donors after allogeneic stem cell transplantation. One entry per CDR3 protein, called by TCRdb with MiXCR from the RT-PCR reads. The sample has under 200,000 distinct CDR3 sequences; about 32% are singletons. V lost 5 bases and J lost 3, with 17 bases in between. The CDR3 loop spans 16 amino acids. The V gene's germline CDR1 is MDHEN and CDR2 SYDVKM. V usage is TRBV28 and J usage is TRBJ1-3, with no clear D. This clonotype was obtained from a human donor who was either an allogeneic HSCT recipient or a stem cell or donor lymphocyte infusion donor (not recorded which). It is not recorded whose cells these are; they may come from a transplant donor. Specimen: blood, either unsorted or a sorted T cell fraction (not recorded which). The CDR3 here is CASSEALFPFGNTIYF. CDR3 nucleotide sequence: TGTGCCAGCAGTGAAGCCCTGTTCCCCTTTGGAAACACCATATATTTT.